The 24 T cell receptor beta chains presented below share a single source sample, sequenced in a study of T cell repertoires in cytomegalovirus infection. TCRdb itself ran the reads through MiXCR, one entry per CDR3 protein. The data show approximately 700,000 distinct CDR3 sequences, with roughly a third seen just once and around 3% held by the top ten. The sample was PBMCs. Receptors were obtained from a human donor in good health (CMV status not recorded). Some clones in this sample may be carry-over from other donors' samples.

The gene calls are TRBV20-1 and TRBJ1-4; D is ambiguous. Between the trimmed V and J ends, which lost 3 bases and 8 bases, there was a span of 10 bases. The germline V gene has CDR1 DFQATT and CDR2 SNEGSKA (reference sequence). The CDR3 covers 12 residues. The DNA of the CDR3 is TGCAGTGCTAGCACGACATGGGAAAAACTGTTTTTT. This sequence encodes CSASTTWEKLFF.

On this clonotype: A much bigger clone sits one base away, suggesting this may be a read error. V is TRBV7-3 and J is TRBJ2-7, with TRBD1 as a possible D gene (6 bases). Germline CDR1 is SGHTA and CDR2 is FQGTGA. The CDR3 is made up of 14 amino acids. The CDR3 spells CASISDGGSDEQYF. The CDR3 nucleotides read TGTGCCAGCATCTCGGATGGGGGCTCCGACGAGCAGTACTTC.

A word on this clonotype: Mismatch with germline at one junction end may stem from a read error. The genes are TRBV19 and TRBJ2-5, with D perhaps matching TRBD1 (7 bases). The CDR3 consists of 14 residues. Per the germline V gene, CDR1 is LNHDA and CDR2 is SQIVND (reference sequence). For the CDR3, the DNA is TGTGCCATTAGTGGAGGGGGCTTGTGGGAGACCCAGTACTTC. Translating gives CAISGGGLWETQYF.

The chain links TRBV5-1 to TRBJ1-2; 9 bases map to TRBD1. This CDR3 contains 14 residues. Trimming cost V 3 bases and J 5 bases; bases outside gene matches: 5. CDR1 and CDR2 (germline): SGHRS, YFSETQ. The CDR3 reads CASSSTGGAYGYTF. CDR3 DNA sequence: TGCGCCAGCAGCTCCACAGGGGGCGCGTATGGCTACACCTTC. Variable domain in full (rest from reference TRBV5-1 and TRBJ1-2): KAGVTQTPRYLIKTRGQQVTLSCSPISGHRSVSWYQQTPGQGLQFLFEYFSETQRNKGNFPGRFSGRQFSNSRSEMNVSTLELGDSALYLCASSSTGGAYGYTFGSGTRLTVV.

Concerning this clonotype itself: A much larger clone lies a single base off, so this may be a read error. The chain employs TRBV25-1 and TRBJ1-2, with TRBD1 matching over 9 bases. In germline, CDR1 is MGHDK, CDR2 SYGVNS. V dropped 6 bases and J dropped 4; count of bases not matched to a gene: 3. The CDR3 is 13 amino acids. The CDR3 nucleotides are TGTGCCAGCAGACAGACAGGGGGCTATGGCTACACCTTC. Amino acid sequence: CASRQTGGYGYTF.

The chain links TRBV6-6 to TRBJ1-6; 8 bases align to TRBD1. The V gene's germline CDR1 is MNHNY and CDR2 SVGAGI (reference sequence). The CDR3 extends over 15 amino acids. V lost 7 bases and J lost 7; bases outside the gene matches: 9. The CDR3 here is CASTLGTGINSPLHF. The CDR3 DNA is TGTGCCAGCACCTTAGGGACAGGAATCAATTCACCCCTCCACTTT.

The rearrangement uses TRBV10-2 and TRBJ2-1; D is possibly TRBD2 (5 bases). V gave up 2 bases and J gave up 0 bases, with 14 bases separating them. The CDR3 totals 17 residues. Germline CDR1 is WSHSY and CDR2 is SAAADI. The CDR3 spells CASSEVPGVSSYNEQFF. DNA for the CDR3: TGCGCCAGCAGTGAGGTCCCCGGGGTGAGCTCCTACAATGAGCAGTTCTTC.

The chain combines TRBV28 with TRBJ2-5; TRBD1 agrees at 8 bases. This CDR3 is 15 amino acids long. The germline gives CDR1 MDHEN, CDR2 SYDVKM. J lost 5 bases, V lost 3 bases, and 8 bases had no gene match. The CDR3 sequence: CASSLQGAERETQYF. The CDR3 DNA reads TGTGCCAGCAGTTTGCAGGGGGCAGAGAGGGAGACCCAGTACTTC.

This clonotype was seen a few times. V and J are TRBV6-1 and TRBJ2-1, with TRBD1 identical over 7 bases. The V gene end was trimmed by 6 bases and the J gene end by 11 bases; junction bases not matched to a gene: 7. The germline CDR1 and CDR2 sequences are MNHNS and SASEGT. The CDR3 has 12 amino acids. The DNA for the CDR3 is TGTGCCAGCAGCCCCGACAGGGATCAGCAGTTCTTC. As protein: CASSPDRDQQFF.

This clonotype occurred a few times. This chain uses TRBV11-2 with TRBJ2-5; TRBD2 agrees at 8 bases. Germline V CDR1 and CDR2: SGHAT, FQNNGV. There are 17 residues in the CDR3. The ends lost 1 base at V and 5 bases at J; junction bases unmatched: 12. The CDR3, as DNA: TGTGCCAGCAGCTTAGCGGCGACGGGGGGGCCTGTTGAGACCCAGTACTTC. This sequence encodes CASSLAATGGPVETQYF.

CDR3 loop: CASSPTGQGYNEQFF. The CDR3 DNA follows: TGTGCCAGCAGCCCAACGGGACAGGGTTACAATGAGCAGTTCTTC. The chain links TRBV12-3 or TRBV12-4 to TRBJ2-1, with 9 positions matching TRBD1. The V and J ends lost 6 bases and 4 bases, in that order; junction bases with no gene match: 7. The CDR3 covers 15 residues.

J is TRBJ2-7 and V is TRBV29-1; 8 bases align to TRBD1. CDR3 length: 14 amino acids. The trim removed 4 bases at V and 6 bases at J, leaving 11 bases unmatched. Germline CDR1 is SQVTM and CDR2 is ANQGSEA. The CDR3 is CSVATDRGSSEQYF. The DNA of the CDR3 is TGCAGCGTTGCGACCGACAGGGGAAGTTCCGAGCAGTACTTC.

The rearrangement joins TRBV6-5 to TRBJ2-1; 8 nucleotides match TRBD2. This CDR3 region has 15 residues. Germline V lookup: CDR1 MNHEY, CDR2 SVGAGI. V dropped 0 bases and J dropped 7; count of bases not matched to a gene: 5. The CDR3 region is CASSYSSGSGNEQFF. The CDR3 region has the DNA TGTGCCAGCAGTTACTCGAGCGGGAGTGGTAATGAGCAGTTCTTC.

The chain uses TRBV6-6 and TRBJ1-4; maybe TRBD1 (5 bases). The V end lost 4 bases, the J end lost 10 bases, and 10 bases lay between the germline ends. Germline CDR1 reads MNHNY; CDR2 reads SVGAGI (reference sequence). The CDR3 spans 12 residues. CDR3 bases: TGTGCCAGCAGTTCCCCCGGGACAAAACTGTTTTTT. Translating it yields CASSSPGTKLFF.

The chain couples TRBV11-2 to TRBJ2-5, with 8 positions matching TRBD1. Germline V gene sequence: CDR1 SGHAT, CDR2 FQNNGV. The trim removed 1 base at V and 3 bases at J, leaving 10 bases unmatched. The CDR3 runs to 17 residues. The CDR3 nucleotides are TGTGCCAGCAGCTTAGGACAGGGGCAGGATTACGAAGAGACCCAGTACTTC. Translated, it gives CASSLGQGQDYEETQYF.

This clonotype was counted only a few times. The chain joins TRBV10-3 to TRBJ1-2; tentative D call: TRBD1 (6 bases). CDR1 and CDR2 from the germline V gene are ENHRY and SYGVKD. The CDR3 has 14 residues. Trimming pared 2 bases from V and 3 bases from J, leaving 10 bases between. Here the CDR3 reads CAISEGGRDYGYTF. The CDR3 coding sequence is TGTGCCATCAGTGAGGGGGGCAGGGACTATGGCTACACCTTC.

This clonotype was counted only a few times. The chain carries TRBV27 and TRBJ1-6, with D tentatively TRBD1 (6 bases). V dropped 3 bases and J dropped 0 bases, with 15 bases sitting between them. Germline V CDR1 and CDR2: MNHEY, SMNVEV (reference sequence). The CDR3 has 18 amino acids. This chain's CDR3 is CASSFIQGRSSYNSPLHF. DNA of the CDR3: TGTGCCAGCAGTTTTATACAGGGCAGAAGCTCCTATAATTCACCCCTCCACTTT.

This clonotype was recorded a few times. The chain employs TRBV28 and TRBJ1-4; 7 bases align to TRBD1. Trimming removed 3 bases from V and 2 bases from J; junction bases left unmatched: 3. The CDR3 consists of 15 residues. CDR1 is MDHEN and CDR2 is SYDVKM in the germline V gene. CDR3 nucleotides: TGTGCCAGCAGTTTGCCGACAGGGACTAATGAAAAACTGTTTTTT. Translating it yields CASSLPTGTNEKLFF.

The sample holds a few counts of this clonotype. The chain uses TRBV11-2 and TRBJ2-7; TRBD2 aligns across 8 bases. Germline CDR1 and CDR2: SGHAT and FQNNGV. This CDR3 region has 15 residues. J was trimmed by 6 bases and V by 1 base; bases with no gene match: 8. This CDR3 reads CASSLVSSGGTEQYF. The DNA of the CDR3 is TGTGCCAGCAGCTTAGTGTCCAGCGGGGGAACCGAGCAGTACTTC.

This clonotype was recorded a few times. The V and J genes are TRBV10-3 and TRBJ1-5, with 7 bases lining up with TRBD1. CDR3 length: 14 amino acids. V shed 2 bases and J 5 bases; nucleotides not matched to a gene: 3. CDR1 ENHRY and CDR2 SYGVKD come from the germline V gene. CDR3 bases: TGTGCCATCAGTGAGACAGGGGTGGATCAGCCCCAGCATTTT. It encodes CAISETGVDQPQHF.

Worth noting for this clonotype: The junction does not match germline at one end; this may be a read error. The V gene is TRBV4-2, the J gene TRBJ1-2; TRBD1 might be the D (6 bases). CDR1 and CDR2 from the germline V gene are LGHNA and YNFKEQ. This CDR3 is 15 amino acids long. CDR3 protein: CASRQRGDQKYGYTF. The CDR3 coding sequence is TGTGCCAGCAGACAAAGGGGGGACCAGAAATATGGCTACACATTC.

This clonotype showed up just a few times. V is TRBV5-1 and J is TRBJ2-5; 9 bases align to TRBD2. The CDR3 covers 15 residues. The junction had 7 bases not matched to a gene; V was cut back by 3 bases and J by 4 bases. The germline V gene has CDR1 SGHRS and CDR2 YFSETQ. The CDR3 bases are TGCGCCAGCAGCTCCTCTATGACTAGCGGAGAGACCCAGTACTTC. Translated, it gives CASSSSMTSGETQYF.

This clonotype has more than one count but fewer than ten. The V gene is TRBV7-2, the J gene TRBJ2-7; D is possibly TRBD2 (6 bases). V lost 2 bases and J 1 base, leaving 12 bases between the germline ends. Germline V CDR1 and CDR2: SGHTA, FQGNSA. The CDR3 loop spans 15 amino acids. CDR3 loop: CASSLQGRESYEQYF. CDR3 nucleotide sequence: TGTGCCAGCAGCTTACAGGGTCGGGAGTCCTACGAGCAGTACTTC.

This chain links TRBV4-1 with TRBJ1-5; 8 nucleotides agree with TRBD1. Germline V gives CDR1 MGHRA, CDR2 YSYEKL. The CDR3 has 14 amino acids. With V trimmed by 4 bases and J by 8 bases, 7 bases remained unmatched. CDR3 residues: CASSLTGDREPQHF. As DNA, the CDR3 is TGCGCCAGCAGCCTGACAGGGGATAGGGAGCCCCAGCATTTT.